This T cell receptor (beta chain) was found in a study of blood T cell repertoires in COVID-19. The authors' processing: The assay estimated nucleated cells by amplifying reference gene primers. Sequencing used immunoSEQ multiplex PCR; TCRdb keeps in-frame clones, though not all of them. That table is the source of V, J and clone size, and D and trimming were worked out from the DNA. This table holds 250,000 to 300,000 clones, 75% to 90% found once. The sequence came from a woman aged 65 to 85 with COVID-19, enrolled during active disease. The specimen sequenced was peripheral blood.

In DNA form, the CDR3 reads TGTGCCAGCAGCCCTCAGGGGATGAGCAATCAGCCCCAGCATTTT. It encodes CASSPQGMSNQPQHF. V gene TRBV9 combines with J gene TRBJ1-5; the D gene is possibly TRBD1 (6 bases). The CDR3 is 15 residues long. The germline gives CDR1 SGDLS, CDR2 YYNGEE. V lost 4 bases and J 1 base, leaving 12 bases between the germline ends.